One and the same sample provided the 9 T cell receptor beta chains below, sequenced in a study of TIL therapy for anti-PD-1-resistant metastatic lung cancer. The time point denotes: pre-treatment sample, taken before nivolumab and TIL therapy. The libraries were made with immunoSEQ v3. Generated by immunoSEQ multiplex PCR, the TCRdb table keeps only in-frame clones and is missing some. Of about 20,000 clones in the sample, roughly 85% were seen once. The starting material was blood, obtained at baseline. The receptors originated from a person aged 25 to 85 with non-small cell lung cancer.

The V call is TRBV4-2, the J call TRBJ2-5; D not certain. Trimming stripped 3 bases from V and 0 bases from J, with 2 bases between. Germline V gene data show CDR1 as LGHNA and CDR2 as YNFKEQ. The CDR3 sequence is 12 residues long. The CDR3 sequence is CASSQHQETQYF. DNA of the CDR3: TGTGCCAGCAGCCAGCACCAAGAGACCCAGTACTTC.

J is TRBJ2-4 and V is TRBV7-7; 8 nucleotides agree with TRBD1. Germline CDR1 SSHAT, CDR2 FNYEAQ (reference sequence). V trimming: 5 bases; J trimming: 4 bases; junction bases outside the gene matches: 7. CDR3 length: 15 amino acids. The CDR3 bases are TGTGCCAGCAGCAACCGACAGGGGCTAAAAAACATTCAGTACTTC. Translated, it gives CASSNRQGLKNIQYF. Looking up the rest from reference TRBV7-7 and TRBJ2-4 gives the full variable domain: GAGVSQSPRYKVTKRGQDVTLRCDPISSHATLYWYQQALGQGPEFLTYFNYEAQPDKSGLPSDRFSAERPEGSISTLTIQRTEQRDSAMYRCASSNRQGLKNIQYFGAGTRLSVL.

The rearrangement uses TRBV2 and TRBJ2-3, with D perhaps TRBD2 (6 bases). CDR3 length: 14 amino acids. Germline V lookup: CDR1 SNHLY, CDR2 FYNNEI. The V and J ends lost 5 bases and 3 bases respectively, with 12 bases between them. CDR3 DNA sequence: TGTGCCAGCAGTTTTCGGGGGTTGACAGATACGCAGTATTTT. It yields the protein CASSFRGLTDTQYF.

The chain combines TRBV5-1 with TRBJ2-5; 12 bases fit TRBD2. This CDR3 spans 17 amino acids. The ends lost 1 base at V and 2 bases at J; junction bases unmatched: 6. Germline V lookup: CDR1 SGHRS, CDR2 YFSETQ. The CDR3 is CASSLPTSGGLQETQYF. Written as DNA, the CDR3 is TGCGCCAGCAGCTTGCCGACTAGCGGGGGACTTCAAGAGACCCAGTACTTC.

The genes are TRBV7-2 and TRBJ2-7; 7 bases align to TRBD2. There are 17 residues in the CDR3. From germline, CDR1 is SGHTA and CDR2 FQGNSA. V was clipped by 1 base and J by 6 bases; unmatched bases: 15. CDR3 sequence (DNA): TGTGCCAGCAGCTTAGTCGGGGCAGTTTCGGCGGGAGTCGAGCAGTACTTC. Residues: CASSLVGAVSAGVEQYF.

The chain combines TRBV7-9 with TRBJ2-3; D uncertain. Germline CDR1 reads SEHNR; CDR2 reads FQNEAQ (reference sequence). V lost 4 bases and J lost 11, with 10 bases in between. The CDR3 has 11 amino acids. The CDR3 DNA reads TGTGCCAGCAGCTCTTTTGTGGAGCAGTATTTT. Encoded protein: CASSSFVEQYF.

The V call is TRBV7-9, the J call TRBJ2-2, with no clear D. The CDR3 extends over 16 amino acids. The germline CDR1 and CDR2 sequences are SEHNR and FQNEAQ (reference sequence). V was shortened by 0 bases and J by 0 bases, with 8 bases between the two germline ends. The CDR3 here is CASSLAGPTNTGELFF. The CDR3 DNA follows: TGTGCCAGCAGCTTAGCCGGGCCAACGAACACCGGGGAGCTGTTTTTT.

This chain uses TRBV14 with TRBJ2-1; no clear D gene. The CDR3 is 9 residues long. V lost 4 bases and J 10 bases, leaving 2 bases between the germline ends. In germline, CDR1 is SGHDN, CDR2 FVKESK. CDR3 amino acids: CASSLEQFF. The CDR3 DNA reads TGTGCCAGCAGCCTAGAGCAGTTCTTC. The full variable domain, in which reference TRBV14 and TRBJ2-1 provide the parts outside the CDR3, is EAGVTQFPSHSVIEKGQTVTLRCDPISGHDNLYWYRRVMGKEIKFLLHFVKESKQDESGMPNNRFLAERTGGTYSTLKVQPAELEDSGVYFCASSLEQFFGPGTRLTVL.

The chain combines TRBV28 with TRBJ2-4, with D unresolved. V shed 6 bases and J shed 0 bases, with 9 bases lying between them. Germline V gene data show CDR1 as MDHEN and CDR2 as SYDVKM. The CDR3 contains 14 residues. The CDR3 DNA sequence: TGTGCCAGCAGGGAAACCCTAGCCAAAAACATTCAGTACTTC. Translated: CASRETLAKNIQYF. The whole variable domain, filled in from reference TRBV28 and TRBJ2-4, reads DVKVTQSSRYLVKRTGEKVFLECVQDMDHENMFWYRQDPGLGLRLIYFSYDVKMKEKGDIPEGYSVSREKKERFSLILESASTNQTSMYLCASRETLAKNIQYFGAGTRLSVL.